Listed below are T cell receptor beta chains from one sample, sequenced in a study of tumor and adjacent non-tumor tissue in lung cancer. TCRdb fed the multiplex PCR reads into MiXCR, producing one record per CDR3 protein. The table has some 100,000 distinct CDR3 sequences, over 55% seen once. Specimen: distant non-tumor lung tissue. The receptor source for this set is a man aged 25-45 years with non-small cell lung cancer. CDR3s include the opening cysteine and the closing phenylalanine or tryptophan. D genes are given only for firm matches. For some rows the clone size is stated as once, few or many, or as a class when expanded; others skip it.

>TRBV11-2|-|17|TRBJ1-1|few
CASSPPWRGRFRTEAFF
TGTGCCAGCAGCCCCCCGTGGAGGGGTAGGTTCCGGACTGAAGCTTTCTTT
>TRBV11-2|-|12|TRBJ2-1|medium-sized
CASSLVRGEQFF
TGTGCCAGCAGCTTAGTTCGGGGCGAGCAGTTCTTC
>TRBV4-2|-|15|TRBJ1-4|-
CVSSQDDPVGEKLLF
TGTGTCAGCAGCCAAGATGATCCAGTTGGGGAAAAACTGCTTTTT
>TRBV6-2/TRBV6-3|TRBD1|11|TRBJ2-1|-
CGSRQGNDQFF
TGTGGCAGCAGACAGGGGAACGATCAGTTCTTC
>TRBV20-1|TRBD1|16|TRBJ2-1|many
CSARVHRGSAYNEQFF
TGCAGTGCTAGAGTCCACAGGGGATCGGCCTACAATGAGCAGTTCTTC
>TRBV4-1|-|16|TRBJ2-3|once
CASSQVAGAYIDTQYF
TGCGCCAGCAGTCAAGTCGCGGGGGCATACATAGATACGCAGTATTTT
>TRBV5-1|-|16|TRBJ2-1|few
CASRPEGAYSYNEQFF
TGCGCCAGCAGACCCGAAGGGGCCTACTCCTACAATGAGCAGTTCTTC
>TRBV12-3/TRBV12-4|-|13|TRBJ2-1|few
CASSLTENSEQFF
TGTGCCAGCAGTTTAACCGAAAACAGTGAGCAGTTCTTC
>TRBV4-2|-|15|TRBJ2-7|-
CAGSQDIAQGSEQYF
TGTGCCGGCAGCCAAGATATCGCCCAAGGGAGCGAGCAATACTTC
>TRBV7-3|TRBD1|14|TRBJ1-1|-
CASRRQGIDTEAFF
TGTGCCAGCAGGAGACAGGGGATAGACACTGAAGCTTTCTTT
>TRBV20-1|-|11|TRBJ1-1|-
CRPQWDSEASF
TGCAGACCTCAGTGGGACTCTGAAGCTTCCTTT
>TRBV5-1|TRBD1|15|TRBJ2-7|-
CASSILTGIEYEQYF
TGCGCCAGCAGCATACTGACAGGGATAGAGTACGAGCAGTACTTC
>TRBV20-1|-|13|TRBJ1-5|-
CNARTRSNQPQHF
TGCAATGCTAGGACGAGAAGCAATCAGCCCCAGCATTTT
>TRBV11-2|-|14|TRBJ2-2|-
CASSRGGRWGELFF
TGTGCTAGCAGCCGAGGCGGCCGGTGGGGGGAGTTGTTTTTT
>TRBV11-2|TRBD1|15|TRBJ1-1|-
CASSPRGQVDTEAFF
TGTGCCAGCAGCCCCCGGGGACAGGTGGATACTGAAGCTTTCTTT
>TRBV4-1|TRBD2|13|TRBJ2-1|-
CTSSQGTMNEQFF
TGCACCAGCAGCCAAGGGACTATGAATGAGCAGTTCTTC
>TRBV6-1|-|13|TRBJ2-1|-
CASLRSSYNEQFF
TGTGCCAGCCTAAGGAGCTCCTACAACGAGCAGTTCTTC
>TRBV6-5|-|17|TRBJ2-3|-
CASSYSTAGQITDTQYF
TGTGCCAGCAGTTACTCGACGGCAGGGCAAATCACAGATACGCAGTATTTT
>TRBV20-1|-|13|TRBJ1-3|-
CSAKQWSGNTIYF
TGCAGTGCTAAGCAATGGTCCGGAAACACCATATATTTT
>TRBV11-1|-|13|TRBJ2-7|-
CASSLSGLLEQYF
TGTGCCAGCAGCTTATCGGGACTCTTGGAGCAGTACTTC
>TRBV29-1|TRBD1|13|TRBJ2-3|-
CSELRQGTDTQYF
TGCAGCGAGCTCCGACAGGGCACTGATACGCAGTATTTT
>TRBV20-1|-|17|TRBJ1-5|-
CSVTRSGGELTDQPQHF
TGCAGTGTCACCCGTTCGGGGGGCGAACTTACGGATCAGCCCCAGCATTTT
>TRBV20-1|TRBD1|14|TRBJ1-5|-
CSATGDSNNQPQHF
TGCAGTGCGACCGGGGACAGTAATAATCAGCCCCAGCATTTT
>TRBV11-2|-|13|TRBJ1-2|-
CARSDTANYDYTF
TGTGCCCGCAGCGATACAGCTAACTATGACTACACCTTC
>TRBV11-3|-|12|TRBJ2-5|-
CASSPMTETQYF
TGTGCCAGCAGCCCTATGACAGAGACCCAATACTTC
>TRBV29-1|-|14|TRBJ1-2|-
CSVARDGKNYSYTF
TGCAGCGTTGCCCGGGACGGAAAAAACTATAGCTACACCTTC
>TRBV6-2/TRBV6-3|-|12|TRBJ1-2|-
CASSRENYGYTF
TGTGCCAGCAGTAGAGAGAACTATGGCTACACCTTC
>TRBV29-1|-|13|TRBJ2-7|-
CSVADIPGHEHYF
TGCAGCGTCGCAGACATCCCGGGACACGAGCATTACTTC
>TRBV20-1|TRBD2|14|TRBJ2-3|-
CSTSRGGSTDTHYF
TGCAGTACTAGCCGGGGGGGTAGCACAGATACGCACTATTTT
>TRBV4-3|-|14|TRBJ2-7|-
CASSQERETAEQYF
TGCGCTAGCAGCCAAGAAAGGGAAACGGCCGAGCAGTACTTC
>TRBV11-3|-|15|TRBJ2-2|-
CASSPGRGNTGELFF
TGTGCCAGTAGTCCGGGACGGGGAAACACCGGGGAGCTGTTTTTT
>TRBV20-1|TRBD2|15|TRBJ2-3|-
CSVRDYRLNTDTQYF
TGCAGTGTTAGGGACTACCGATTAAATACAGATACGCAGTATTTT
>TRBV5-1|-|11|TRBJ2-5|-
CASGSLETQYF
TGCGCCAGCGGCTCCCTAGAGACCCAGTACTTC
>TRBV5-4|-|16|TRBJ1-4|-
CASSSGPGATNEKLFF
TGTGCCAGCAGCTCTGGTCCGGGAGCAACTAATGAAAAACTGTTTTTT
>TRBV5-1|-|17|TRBJ2-6|-
CTSSLEGTLSGANVLTF
TGCACCAGCAGCTTGGAGGGCACCCTCTCTGGGGCCAACGTCCTGACTTTC
>TRBV11-2|-|17|TRBJ2-5|-
CTSGLELQEEWGETQYF
TGTACCAGCGGCTTAGAACTCCAGGAGGAATGGGGAGAGACCCAGTACTTC
>TRBV6-5|TRBD1|16|TRBJ2-7|few
CVSSPGTGVPSSEQYF
TGTGTCAGCAGTCCCGGGACAGGTGTTCCTTCCTCCGAGCAGTACTTC
>TRBV6-5|-|14|TRBJ1-1|-
CASSYADTNTEAFF
TGTGCCAGCAGTTATGCTGACACGAACACTGAAGCTTTCTTT
>TRBV11-1|-|14|TRBJ2-5|-
CASNFDMYQETRYF
TGTGCCAGCAACTTCGACATGTACCAAGAGACCCGGTACTTC
>TRBV10-2|-|13|TRBJ1-6|-
CASCERGNSPLHF
TGCGCCAGCTGTGAACGGGGTAATTCACCCCTCCACTTT
>TRBV20-1|-|13|TRBJ2-5|-
CSAMGRILETQYF
TGCAGTGCTATGGGACGAATTCTAGAGACCCAGTACTTC
>TRBV11-2|-|13|TRBJ2-3|-
CACSFAGIDMQYF
TGTGCCTGCAGCTTCGCCGGGATAGATATGCAGTATTTT
>TRBV11-3|-|13|TRBJ2-1|-
CASSVWGLNEQFF
TGTGCCAGCAGCGTCTGGGGCCTCAATGAGCAGTTCTTC
>TRBV4-1|-|15|TRBJ1-2|-
CASSLGEQATCGYIF
TGCGCCAGCAGCCTAGGCGAGCAGGCAACCTGTGGCTACATCTTC
>TRBV29-1|-|12|TRBJ1-2|many
CSVKVGREGYTF
TGCAGCGTTAAGGTGGGCCGGGAGGGATACACCTTC
>TRBV20-1|-|14|TRBJ2-1|-
CSVRTPTSYNEQFF
TGCAGTGTTAGGACCCCTACCTCATACAATGAGCAATTCTTC
>TRBV12-5|-|15|TRBJ2-2|many
CASGLQRPGGGELFF
TGTGCTAGTGGTTTACAACGGCCCGGTGGCGGGGAGCTGTTTTTT
>TRBV30|-|13|TRBJ1-5|many
CAWSGYSNQPQHF
TGTGCCTGGAGTGGTTATAGCAATCAGCCCCAGCATTTT
>TRBV6-2/TRBV6-3|-|17|TRBJ2-3|-
CASSSLPDRLGSDTQFF
TGTGCCAGCAGTTCCCTCCCCGACAGGTTAGGGTCGGATACGCAGTTTTTT
>TRBV19|TRBD1|13|TRBJ2-3|-
CASRDRGQDTQYF
TGTGCCAGTCGGGACAGGGGGCAAGATACGCAGTATTTT
>TRBV12-3/TRBV12-4|-|13|TRBJ2-2|-
CANRETATRELFF
TGTGCCAACAGGGAGACAGCCACCCGGGAGCTGTTTTTT
>TRBV6-2/TRBV6-3|-|14|TRBJ2-1|many
CASSHRGGGNEQFF
TGTGCCAGCAGTCACCGTGGAGGGGGCAATGAGCAGTTCTTC
>TRBV5-1|TRBD1|14|TRBJ1-3|few
CASSGDSSGNTIYF
TGCGCCAGCAGCGGGGACAGCTCTGGAAACACCATATATTTT
>TRBV11-2|TRBD2|16|TRBJ2-1|-
CASSPGASGVYNEQFF
TGTGCCAGCAGCCCCGGGGCTAGCGGAGTTTACAATGAGCAGTTCTTC
>TRBV29-1|-|10|TRBJ2-5|-
CSAERETQYF
TGCAGCGCTGAGCGCGAGACCCAGTACTTC